Presented here are 14 T cell receptor beta chains from one specimen sequenced in a study of T cell responses to AZD1222 COVID-19 vaccine. Repertoires were generated with immunoSEQ multiplex PCR, while TCRdb's copy carries only in-frame clones and drops some. Found here are some 64,000 clones, about 90% of them singletons; the top ten hold 17%. Sample: peripheral blood, taken on day 0 of AZD1222 vaccination. The receptors here all came from an adult in good health.

The CDR3 protein is CASSLSGVENIQYF. The CDR3 DNA sequence: TGTGCCAGCAGCTTATCGGGGGTGGAAAACATTCAGTACTTC. The gene calls are TRBV7-2 and TRBJ2-4; D might be TRBD2 (6 bases). Trimming stripped 2 bases from V and 5 bases from J, with 10 bases between. In germline, CDR1 is SGHTA, CDR2 FQGNSA. The CDR3 runs to 14 residues.

The J gene is TRBJ1-2, the V gene TRBV4-3, with D hard to call. Germline loops: CDR1 LGHNA, CDR2 YSLEER. The CDR3 contains 16 residues. V lost 0 bases to trimming and J lost 7 bases, with 18 bases between them. In nucleotides, the CDR3 is TGCGCCAGCAGCCAAGACCGGCGGACGGTGGTGTTTGGCTACACCTTC. As protein: CASSQDRRTVVFGYTF.

This clone was observed once. The J gene is TRBJ2-3, the V gene TRBV5-8; D ambiguous. The germline V and J ends were trimmed by 7 bases and 1 base, with 13 bases remaining between them. This CDR3 is built from 14 residues. The germline V gene has CDR1 SGHTS and CDR2 YDEGEE. The CDR3 region has the DNA TGTGCCAGCCAGGTCCCCCTAGGCACAGATACGCAGTATTTT. Translating gives CASQVPLGTDTQYF.

The rearrangement links TRBV7-2 to TRBJ2-7, with a weak D call TRBD2 (5 bases). The CDR3 covers 13 residues. Germline V gene sequence: CDR1 SGHTA, CDR2 FQGNSA. Trimming removed 5 bases at V and 3 bases at J, with 11 bases between. Written as DNA, the CDR3 is TGTGCCAGCAGCCCGAGGGTTAGCTACGAGCAGTACTTC. Amino acids: CASSPRVSYEQYF.

Only a few counts were recorded for this clone. The chain uses TRBV28 and TRBJ2-5; 10 bases map to TRBD2. This CDR3 spans 16 amino acids. From germline, CDR1 is MDHEN and CDR2 SYDVKM. V lost 4 bases and J lost 4; bases outside the gene matches: 9. The CDR3 is CASSSGAGGRRETQYF. The CDR3 coding sequence is TGTGCCAGCAGTTCGGGAGCGGGAGGGCGGAGAGAGACCCAGTACTTC.

V is TRBV28 and J is TRBJ2-4, with TRBD2 as a possible D gene (7 bases). V lost 3 bases, J lost 6 bases, and 15 bases lay in between. The germline V gene has CDR1 MDHEN and CDR2 SYDVKM. This CDR3 contains 15 residues. The CDR3 region is CASSFGGGKGNIQYF. The CDR3 region has the DNA TGTGCCAGCAGTTTTGGCGGGGGCAAGGGAAACATTCAGTACTTC.

The chain combines TRBV3-1 (or the pseudogene TRBV3-2) with TRBJ2-7; 9 nucleotides line up with TRBD2. The CDR3 spans 15 residues. After removal of 4 bases from V and 6 bases from J, the junction contained 10 bases not matched to a gene. Germline V CDR1 and CDR2: LGHDT, YNNKEL (reference sequence). CDR3 protein: CASSPMGSGRPEQYF. The CDR3 nucleotides are TGTGCCAGCAGCCCCATGGGTAGCGGGAGACCCGAGCAGTACTTC.

The chain carries TRBV19 and TRBJ1-1; D call uncertain. The CDR3 covers 15 residues. Germline V gene lookup returns CDR1 LNHDA and CDR2 SQIVND (reference sequence). V was cut by 5 bases and J by 0 bases, with 13 bases left in between. The CDR3: CASSRRPSLNTEAFF. CDR3 nucleotide sequence: TGTGCCAGTAGTCGAAGACCTTCCCTGAACACTGAAGCTTTCTTT. Full variable domain (remainder filled in from reference TRBV19 and TRBJ1-1): DGGITQSPKYLFRKEGQNVTLSCEQNLNHDAMYWYRQDPGQGLRLIYYSQIVNDFQKGDIAEGYSVSREKKESFPLTVTSAQKNPTAFYLCASSRRPSLNTEAFFGQGTRLTVV.

This chain joins TRBV11-3 and TRBJ1-6; D remains unclear. CDR3 length: 17 amino acids. V was pared by 4 bases and J by 8 bases, with 21 bases between. Per the germline V gene, CDR1 is SGHNT and CDR2 is YENEEA. CDR3 DNA sequence: TGTGCCAGCAGCTCCACTGGATACGGGAGAATCTATTCACCCCTCCACTTT. Translation: CASSSTGYGRIYSPLHF.

The chain employs TRBV11-3 and TRBJ1-6, with 11 bases fitting TRBD1. The CDR3 is 18 residues long. Germline CDR1 and CDR2: SGHNT and YENEEA. Germline trimming cut 5 bases from V and 1 base from J; bases unmatched to any gene: 7. The CDR3: CASSARTGGESYNSPLHF. As DNA, the CDR3 is TGTGCCAGCAGCGCTAGGACAGGGGGCGAATCCTATAATTCACCCCTCCACTTT.

This CDR3 is CASSQAGPGQPQHF. In DNA form, the CDR3 reads TGTGCCAGCAGCCAAGCAGGACCGGGCCAGCCCCAGCATTTT. The rearrangement joins TRBV3-1 (or the pseudogene TRBV3-2) to TRBJ1-5, with D unresolved. CDR1 and CDR2 (germline): LGHDT, YNNKEL (reference sequence). Trimming removed 1 base at V and 7 bases at J, with 11 bases between. The CDR3 runs 14 residues.

The chain recombines TRBV5-1 with TRBJ1-1, with 7 bases aligning to TRBD1. Germline CDR1 SGHRS, CDR2 YFSETQ. The CDR3 loop spans 14 amino acids. The V and J ends lost 2 bases and 1 base, in that order; junction bases with no gene match: 2. DNA for the CDR3: TGCGCCAGCAGCTTCGGACAGGAGAACACTGAAGCTTTCTTT. It yields the protein CASSFGQENTEAFF.

J is TRBJ1-1 and V is TRBV4-1; D not certain. V was cut by 4 bases and J by 11 bases, with 26 bases left in between. Germline lookup yields CDR1 MGHRA and CDR2 YSYEKL. The CDR3 consists of 16 residues. The CDR3 protein is CASSPAATSATTGAFF. DNA of the CDR3: TGCGCCAGCAGCCCCGCGGCTACTTCAGCAACCACGGGGGCTTTCTTT.

This clone has a handful of counts. The rearrangement joins TRBV4-3 to TRBJ1-2, with D uncertain. In germline, CDR1 is LGHNA, CDR2 YSLEER. V gave up 0 bases and J gave up 3 bases, with 11 bases separating them. The CDR3 length is 15 residues. CDR3 loop: CASSQEQTAYYGYTF. DNA of the CDR3: TGCGCCAGCAGCCAAGAACAAACTGCCTACTATGGCTACACCTTC.